This TCR beta chain was documented in a study of siplizumab effects on memory and regulatory T cells. Profiling relied on immunoSEQ multiplex PCR, and the TCRdb table lists in-frame clones only, not all of them. Of some 100,000 clones in the sample, roughly 94% were seen once. Concerning this clone itself: Its antigen is currently unknown.

V shed 5 bases and J 3 bases; nucleotides not matched to a gene: 6. Per the germline V gene, CDR1 is SGHNT and CDR2 is YENEEA. This CDR3 contains 15 residues. Study-wide findings and caveats: A major contribution to the alloresponse seemed to be made by naive T cells, which seemed more diverse than memory cells. Only a minority of proliferating CD4+ or CD8+ clones had an assignable naive or memory phenotype, with roughly 80-96% lacking one.

This chain connects TRBV11-3 to TRBJ2-1; 8 nucleotides agree with TRBD1. This clonotype was obtained from a human donor in good health. Sequencing was carried out using Tregs sorted from blood. This chain's CDR3 is CASSARDRGYNEQFF. The CDR3 nucleotides read TGTGCCAGCAGCGCCCGTGACAGGGGCTACAATGAGCAGTTCTTC.